Detailed here is one TCR beta chain. Its antigen is currently unknown. The data were obtained in a study of T cells expressing NK-cell markers. Study-wide background: TCR beta repertoires came from sorted CD3+CD56+NKG2C+, CD3+CD56+NKG2C- and CD3+CD56-NKG2C+ T cells.

Per the germline V gene, CDR1 is MDHEN and CDR2 is SYDVKM. This CDR3 is 15 amino acids long. A 5'RACE template switching approach incorporating UMIs was used to make TCR beta cDNA. After re-calling the 5' RACE reads, TCRdb lists one entry per CDR3 protein, DNA absent. Here the sample table reports about 460,000 distinct CDR3 sequences. Study-wide findings and caveats: Leadership of the CD3+CD56-NKG2C+ fraction also belonged to these clonotypes in four donors.

This chain uses TRBV28 with TRBJ2-1; lacking DNA, the TRBD1 call made by TCRdb goes unchecked. The specimen sequenced was blood T cells: a sorted CD56 or NKG2C T cell subset, CD4+ or CD8+ T cells, or bulk PBMC T cells (not recorded which). The receptor's source is a woman aged 45-65 years in good health. CDR3 loop: CASSPTLIQGHEQFF.